This T cell receptor beta chain stems from a study of CD8 T cells in ankylosing spondylitis. Study-level points and caveats: Apparently characteristic of ankylosing spondylitis blood was a TCR beta motif (roughly eight highly homologous variants). Certain motif variants had earlier been reported in reactive arthritis synovial fluid and blood.

MiXCR was run by TCRdb on the 5' RACE reads, yielding one entry per CDR3 protein. Of fewer than 550,000 distinct CDR3 sequences listed, roughly 5% are singletons. This clonotype showed up many times. Its matching antigen is unknown. Sample: blood, either unsorted or a sorted T cell fraction (not recorded which). The clonotype originates from a male donor with ankylosing spondylitis.

The CDR3 reads CASSPPGSGRAYEQYF. The DNA of the CDR3 is TGTGCCAGCAGCCCACCTGGGAGCGGGAGGGCCTACGAGCAGTACTTC. J is TRBJ2-7 and V is TRBV7-9; TRBD2 aligns across 10 bases. CDR1 is SEHNR and CDR2 is FQNEAQ in the germline V gene (reference sequence). The CDR3 consists of 16 residues. The junction had 9 bases not matched to a gene; V was cut back by 5 bases and J by 2 bases.